This entry features one T cell receptor beta chain sequence. The CDR3 runs 19 residues. Germline loops: CDR1 MNHEY, CDR2 SMNVEV (reference sequence). V gave up 5 bases and J gave up 3 bases, with 26 bases separating them. The source of the sample is a study of shared T cell receptors in the human thymus. Measured with immunoSEQ multiplex PCR; TCRdb has only the in-frame clones, and not every one. The table includes about 660,000 clones, around 87% detected once. These data also formed part of another study, on human thymus T cells. That source notes: Thymic resections from corrective heart surgery supplied the tissue. Related work showed strongly overlapping thymic repertoires across unrelated individuals.

This receptor was identified in a boy under three years old with a congenital heart defect. This chain links TRBV27 with TRBJ1-5, with D perhaps TRBD1 (5 bases). Sequencing was performed on thymocytes. CDR3 nucleotides: TGTGCCAGCAGTATCACCTGGGTAGGGGCCAATTCTGCCAATCAGCCCCAGCATTTT. This sequence encodes CASSITWVGANSANQPQHF.